Reported below is one T cell receptor beta chain. Its target is unknown. Other DNA variants within this sample encode the same CDR3. It was with 60 Vbeta and 13 Jbeta primers that the PCR ran. Assay used: immunoSEQ multiplex PCR; TCRdb lists only in-frame clones, some missing. This sample has 170,000 or so clones; roughly four fifths occur once, and the top ten carry around 1.6%. V gave up 0 bases and J gave up 0 bases, with 6 bases separating them. The germline V gene has CDR1 LGHNA and CDR2 YNFKEQ. The CDR3 covers 15 residues. This entry is derived from a study of cytomegalovirus exposure and HLA in healthy donors. Points from the study as a whole: An analysis that was carried out later associated approximately 15,000 TCR beta sequences with HLA alleles at 0.05 false discovery rate. In a later analysis, a genetic analysis reported fewer productive-TCR N-insertions in an Asian-associated ancestry cluster than the cohort average.

Sequencing was performed on PBMCs. V gene TRBV4-2 combines with J gene TRBJ2-1, with D possibly matching TRBD2 (5 bases). This receptor was obtained from a man aged 45-60 years in good health and CMV-seronegative. The CDR3 DNA reads as TGTGCCAGCAGCCAAGACAGCGGCTCCTACAATGAGCAGTTCTTC. Protein: CASSQDSGSYNEQFF.